This T cell receptor beta chain was identified during a study of T cell changes during pregnancy in multiple sclerosis. Repertoires were generated with immunoSEQ multiplex PCR, while TCRdb's copy carries only in-frame clones and drops some. The sample gives around 70,000 clones, just over 90% of which show up once; roughly 1.5% is in the top ten. The germline gives CDR1 MDHEN, CDR2 SYDVKM. This CDR3 is 15 amino acids long. Trimming cost V 3 bases and J 5 bases; bases outside gene matches: 6. The chain joins TRBV28 to TRBJ1-4; 7 positions agree with TRBD1. This receptor was taken from a female donor with multiple sclerosis, enrolled in a pregnancy study. Specimen: peripheral blood, collected after pregnancy. The CDR3 DNA follows: TGTGCCAGCAGTTTCTTGGGACAGCCCAATGAAAAACTGTTTTTT. Translated, it gives CASSFLGQPNEKLFF.